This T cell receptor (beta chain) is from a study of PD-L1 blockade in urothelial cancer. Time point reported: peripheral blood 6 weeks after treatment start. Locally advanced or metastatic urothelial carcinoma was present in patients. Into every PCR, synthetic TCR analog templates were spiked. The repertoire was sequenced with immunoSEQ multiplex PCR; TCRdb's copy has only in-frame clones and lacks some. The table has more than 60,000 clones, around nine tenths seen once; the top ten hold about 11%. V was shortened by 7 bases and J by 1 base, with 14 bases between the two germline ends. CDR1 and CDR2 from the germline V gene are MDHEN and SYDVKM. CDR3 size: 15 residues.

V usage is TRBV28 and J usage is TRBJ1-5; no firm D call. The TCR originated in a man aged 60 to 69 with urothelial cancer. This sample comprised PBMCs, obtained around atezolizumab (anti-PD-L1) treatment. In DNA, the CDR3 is TGTGCCAGCAATCCAGACGGACTGAGCAATCAGCCCCAGCATTTT. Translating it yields CASNPDGLSNQPQHF.